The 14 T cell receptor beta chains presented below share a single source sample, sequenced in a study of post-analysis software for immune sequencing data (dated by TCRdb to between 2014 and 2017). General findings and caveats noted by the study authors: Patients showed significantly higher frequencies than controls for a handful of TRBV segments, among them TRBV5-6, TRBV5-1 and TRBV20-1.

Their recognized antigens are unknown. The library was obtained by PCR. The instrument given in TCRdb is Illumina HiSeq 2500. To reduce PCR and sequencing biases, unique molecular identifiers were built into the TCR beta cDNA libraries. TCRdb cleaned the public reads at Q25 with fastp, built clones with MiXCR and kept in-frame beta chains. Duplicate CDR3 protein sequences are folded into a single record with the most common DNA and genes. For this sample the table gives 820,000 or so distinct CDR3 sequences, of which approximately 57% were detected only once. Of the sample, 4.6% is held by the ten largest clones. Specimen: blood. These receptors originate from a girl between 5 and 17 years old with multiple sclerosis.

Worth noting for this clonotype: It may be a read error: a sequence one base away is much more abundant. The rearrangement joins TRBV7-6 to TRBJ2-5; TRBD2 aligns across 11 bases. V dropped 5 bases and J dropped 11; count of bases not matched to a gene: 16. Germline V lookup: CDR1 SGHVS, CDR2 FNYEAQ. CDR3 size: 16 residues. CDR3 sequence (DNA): TGTGCCAGCAGCCCCTTGGGGGCTAGCGGGAGGATTGAGCAGTACTTC. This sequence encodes CASSPLGASGRIEQYF.

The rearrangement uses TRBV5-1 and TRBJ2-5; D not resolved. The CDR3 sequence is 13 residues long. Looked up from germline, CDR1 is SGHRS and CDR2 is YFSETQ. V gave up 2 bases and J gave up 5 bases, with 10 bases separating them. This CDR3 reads CASSLPGHETQYF. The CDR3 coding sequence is TGCGCCAGCAGCTTACCCGGCCATGAGACCCAGTACTTC. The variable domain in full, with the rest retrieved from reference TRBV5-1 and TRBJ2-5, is KAGVTQTPRYLIKTRGQQVTLSCSPISGHRSVSWYQQTPGQGLQFLFEYFSETQRNKGNFPGRFSGRQFSNSRSEMNVSTLELGDSALYLCASSLPGHETQYFGPGTRLLVL.

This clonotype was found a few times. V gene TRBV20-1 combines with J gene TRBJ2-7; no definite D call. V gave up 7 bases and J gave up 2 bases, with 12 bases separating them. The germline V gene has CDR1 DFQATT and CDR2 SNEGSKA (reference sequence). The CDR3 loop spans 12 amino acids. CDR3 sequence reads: CSVPTHTYEQYF. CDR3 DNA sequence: TGCAGTGTCCCGACCCATACCTACGAGCAGTACTTC.

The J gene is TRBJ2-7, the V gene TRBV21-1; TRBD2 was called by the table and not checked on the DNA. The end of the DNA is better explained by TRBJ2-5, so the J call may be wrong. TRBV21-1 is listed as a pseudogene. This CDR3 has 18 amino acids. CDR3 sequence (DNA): TGTGCCAGCAGCCCCTTGTGGAGGGCCCGCCTAGATCAAGAGACCCAGTACTTC. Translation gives CASSPLWRARLDQETQYF.

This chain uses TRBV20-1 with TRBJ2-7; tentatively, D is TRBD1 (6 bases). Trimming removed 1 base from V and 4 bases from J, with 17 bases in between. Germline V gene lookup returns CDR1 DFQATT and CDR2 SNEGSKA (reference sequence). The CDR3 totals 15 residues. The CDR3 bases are TGCAGTGCTAGAGGGACCGCAGGGGAATGGTACGAGCAGTACTTC. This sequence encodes CSARGTAGEWYEQYF.

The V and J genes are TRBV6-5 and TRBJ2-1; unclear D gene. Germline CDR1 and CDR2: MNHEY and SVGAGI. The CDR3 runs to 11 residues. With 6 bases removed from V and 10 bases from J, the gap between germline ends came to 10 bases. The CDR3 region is CASRPNGEQFF. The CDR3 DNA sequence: TGTGCCAGCAGACCCAATGGGGAGCAGTTCTTC.

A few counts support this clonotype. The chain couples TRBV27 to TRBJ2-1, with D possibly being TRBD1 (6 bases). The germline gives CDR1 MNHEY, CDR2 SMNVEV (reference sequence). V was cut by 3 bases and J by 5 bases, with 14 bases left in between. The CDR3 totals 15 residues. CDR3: CASSFGVTGNNEQFF. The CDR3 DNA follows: TGTGCCAGCAGTTTTGGGGTGACAGGAAACAATGAGCAGTTCTTC.

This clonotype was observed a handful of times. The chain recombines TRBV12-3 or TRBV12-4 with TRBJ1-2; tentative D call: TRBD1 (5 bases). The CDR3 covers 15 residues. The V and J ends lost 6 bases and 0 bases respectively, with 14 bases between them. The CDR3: CASSPIRGSNYGYTF. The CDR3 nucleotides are TGTGCCAGCAGCCCTATACGGGGGTCTAACTATGGCTACACCTTC.

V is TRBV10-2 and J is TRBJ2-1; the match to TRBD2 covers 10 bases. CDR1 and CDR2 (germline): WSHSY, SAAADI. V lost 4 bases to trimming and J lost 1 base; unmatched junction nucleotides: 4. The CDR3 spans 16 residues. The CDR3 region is CASSASGRGSYNEQFF. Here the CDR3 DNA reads TGCGCCAGCAGTGCGAGCGGGAGGGGATCCTACAATGAGCAGTTCTTC.

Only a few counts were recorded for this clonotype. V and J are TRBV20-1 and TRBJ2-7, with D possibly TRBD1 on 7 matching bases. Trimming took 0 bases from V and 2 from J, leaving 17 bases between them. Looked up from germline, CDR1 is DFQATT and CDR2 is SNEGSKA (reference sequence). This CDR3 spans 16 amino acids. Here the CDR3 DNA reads TGCAGTGCTAGAGATCCGGGCGGGACAGTGACCTACGAGCAGTACTTC. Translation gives CSARDPGGTVTYEQYF.

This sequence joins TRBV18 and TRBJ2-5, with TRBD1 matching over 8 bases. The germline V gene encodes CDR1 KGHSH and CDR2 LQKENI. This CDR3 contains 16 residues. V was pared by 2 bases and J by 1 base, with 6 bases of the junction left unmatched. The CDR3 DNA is TGTGCCAGCTCACCAGTTTCTGGACAGGGCCAAGAGACCCAGTACTTC. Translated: CASSPVSGQGQETQYF.

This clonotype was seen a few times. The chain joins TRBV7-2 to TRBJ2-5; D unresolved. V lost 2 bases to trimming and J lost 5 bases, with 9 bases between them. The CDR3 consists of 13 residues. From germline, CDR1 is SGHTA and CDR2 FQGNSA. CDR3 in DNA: TGTGCCAGCAGCTTAACCTCTAAGGAGACCCAGTACTTC. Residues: CASSLTSKETQYF.

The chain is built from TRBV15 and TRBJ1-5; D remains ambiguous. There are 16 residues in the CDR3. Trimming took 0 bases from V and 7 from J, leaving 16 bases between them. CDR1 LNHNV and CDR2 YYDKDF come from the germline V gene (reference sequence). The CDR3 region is CATSRDRKGAYQPQHF. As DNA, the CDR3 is TGTGCCACCAGCAGAGATAGGAAGGGAGCGTACCAGCCCCAGCATTTT. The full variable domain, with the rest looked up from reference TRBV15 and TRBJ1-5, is DAMVIQNPRYQVTQFGKPVTLSCSQTLNHNVMYWYQQKSSQAPKLLFHYYDKDFNNEADTPDNFQSRRPNTSFCFLDIRSPGLGDTAMYLCATSRDRKGAYQPQHFGDGTRLSIL.

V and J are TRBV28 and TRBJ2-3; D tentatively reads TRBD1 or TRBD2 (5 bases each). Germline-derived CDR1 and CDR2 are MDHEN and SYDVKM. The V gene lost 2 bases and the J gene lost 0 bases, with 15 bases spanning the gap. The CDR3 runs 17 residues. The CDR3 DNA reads TGTGCCAGCAGTTTACGTCGAGGGGCCAATAGCACAGATACGCAGTATTTT. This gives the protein CASSLRRGANSTDTQYF.